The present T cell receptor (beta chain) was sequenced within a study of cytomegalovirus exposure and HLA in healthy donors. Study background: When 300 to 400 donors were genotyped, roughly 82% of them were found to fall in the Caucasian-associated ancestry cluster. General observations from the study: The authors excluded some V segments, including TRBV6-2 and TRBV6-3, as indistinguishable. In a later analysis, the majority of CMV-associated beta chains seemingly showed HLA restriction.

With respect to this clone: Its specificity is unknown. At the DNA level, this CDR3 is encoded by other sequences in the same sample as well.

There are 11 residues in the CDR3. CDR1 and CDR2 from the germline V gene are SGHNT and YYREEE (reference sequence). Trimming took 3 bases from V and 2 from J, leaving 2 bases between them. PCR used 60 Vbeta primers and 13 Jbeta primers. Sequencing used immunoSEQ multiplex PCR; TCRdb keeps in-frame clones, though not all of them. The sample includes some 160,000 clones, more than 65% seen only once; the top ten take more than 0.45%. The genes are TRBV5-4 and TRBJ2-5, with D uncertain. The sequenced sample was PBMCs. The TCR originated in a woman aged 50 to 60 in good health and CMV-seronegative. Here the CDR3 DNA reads TGTGCCAGCAGCTCGCAAGAGACCCAGTACTTC. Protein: CASSSQETQYF.